This TCR beta chain came from a study of T-cell reconstitution after alpha-beta-depleted transplantation in children. Preparation of the TCRbeta library was carried out with unique molecular identifiers. TCRdb itself ran the PCR reads through MiXCR, one entry per CDR3 protein. Of about half a million distinct CDR3 sequences in the sample, around 12% are singletons; the top ten hold 5% to 6%. The germline V gene has CDR1 MNHEY and CDR2 SVGEGT. The CDR3 totals 15 residues. Trimming removed 3 bases at V and 8 bases at J, with 17 bases between. The rearrangement uses TRBV6-2 or TRBV6-3 and TRBJ2-1, with D maybe TRBD2 (6 bases). The receptor comes from a human donor who donated a stem cell graft to a child with combined immunodeficiency. The source was PBMCs from the stem cell graft donor, collected from the stem cell graft. DNA for the CDR3: TGTGCCAGCAGTTATATCGGAGGGGTAGGCGATGAGCAGTTCTTC. It codes for CASSYIGGVGDEQFF.